These 32 T cell receptor beta chains share one sample of origin, sequenced in a study of identical twins. MiXCR was run by TCRdb on the 5' RACE reads, yielding one entry per CDR3 protein. In the table there are fewer than 250,000 distinct CDR3 sequences, about 16% of which are singletons. This sample also appeared in a second study, on T cells expressing NK-cell markers.

The source material was CD8+ T cells sorted from blood. Receptor source: a young woman in good health.

The chain is built from TRBV6-1 and TRBJ2-1; D is unclear. The germline CDR1 and CDR2 sequences are MNHNS and SASEGT. With 2 bases removed from V and 0 bases from J, the gap between germline ends came to 8 bases. This CDR3 has 15 amino acids. The CDR3 DNA reads as TGTGCCAGCAGTGAAAGTGCGAGCTCCTACAATGAGCAGTTCTTC. This sequence encodes CASSESASSYNEQFF.

This clonotype was found a few times. The chain employs TRBV7-7 and TRBJ2-1, with D possibly TRBD1 on 5 matching bases. Per the germline V gene, CDR1 is SSHAT and CDR2 is FNYEAQ (reference sequence). The CDR3 has 13 residues. The V end was cut by 5 bases, the J end by 7 bases, with 12 bases between. CDR3 DNA sequence: TGTGCCAGCAGCACCAGGGTTTTTAATGAGCAGTTCTTC. Residues: CASSTRVFNEQFF.

In this sample, this clonotype turned up a few times. The chain combines TRBV20-1 with TRBJ2-3; D is undetermined. The germline V gene encodes CDR1 DFQATT and CDR2 SNEGSKA (reference sequence). The germline V and J ends were trimmed by 3 bases and 7 bases, with 14 bases remaining between them. CDR3 length: 13 residues. CDR3 in amino acids: CSASRGSRHTQYF. Here the CDR3 DNA reads TGCAGTGCTAGTCGAGGCTCCAGGCATACGCAGTATTTT.

The gene calls are TRBV4-1 and TRBJ2-2; D is perhaps TRBD1 or TRBD2 (5 bases each). The CDR3 spans 16 residues. V was shortened by 6 bases and J by 4 bases, with 18 bases between the two germline ends. Per the germline V gene, CDR1 is MGHRA and CDR2 is YSYEKL. The CDR3 spells CASSQLGADGTGELFF. In DNA, the CDR3 is TGCGCCAGCAGTCAGCTCGGGGCAGACGGCACCGGGGAGCTGTTTTTT.

The rearrangement uses TRBV10-3 and TRBJ1-2, with no clear D. The germline V and J ends were trimmed by 2 bases and 6 bases, with 13 bases remaining between them. This CDR3 contains 14 residues. The germline gives CDR1 ENHRY, CDR2 SYGVKD. In DNA form, the CDR3 reads TGTGCCATCAGTGAGGAAGGTTTTCCGCATGGCTACACCTTC. This translates into CAISEEGFPHGYTF.

The chain uses TRBV12-3 or TRBV12-4 and TRBJ2-3; 11 bases fit TRBD2. CDR3 size: 16 residues. The J segment lost 2 bases and the V segment lost 5 bases, leaving 6 bases of the junction unmatched. Written as DNA, the CDR3 is TGTGCCAGCAGTATTCTAGCGGGAGGAACCACAGATACGCAGTATTTT. Its protein is CASSILAGGTTDTQYF.

A few counts support this clonotype. V and J are TRBV29-1 and TRBJ2-1, with 8 bases that match TRBD2. The V gene end was trimmed by 1 base and the J gene end by 8 bases; junction bases not matched to a gene: 7. Germline assignment: CDR1 SQVTM and CDR2 ANQGSEA. The CDR3 consists of 14 residues. This CDR3 is CSVEGSGTVDEQFF. DNA for the CDR3: TGCAGCGTTGAAGGTAGCGGGACGGTGGATGAGCAGTTCTTC.

This clonotype was seen more than once but under ten times. The chain is built from TRBV12-3 or TRBV12-4 and TRBJ1-5; 10 bases line up with TRBD1. V was clipped by 5 bases and J by 6 bases; unmatched bases: 7. CDR3 size: 15 residues. CDR3 DNA: TGTGCCAGCAGTACTTCCGGGACAGGGGTTCAGCCCCAGCATTTT. It codes for CASSTSGTGVQPQHF.

This clonotype has more than one count but fewer than ten. The V and J genes are TRBV27 and TRBJ1-1, with D possibly matching TRBD1 (6 bases). Germline assignment: CDR1 MNHEY and CDR2 SMNVEV (reference sequence). This CDR3 is 15 amino acids long. V lost 3 bases and J 1 base, leaving 12 bases between the germline ends. CDR3 residues: CASSLGGLGNTEAFF. CDR3 nucleotides: TGTGCCAGCAGTTTGGGGGGCCTTGGGAACACTGAAGCTTTCTTT.

This rearrangement joins TRBV2 to TRBJ2-3; D is perhaps TRBD2 (7 bases). V lost 6 bases and J lost 0, with 13 bases in between. This CDR3 has 15 amino acids. Germline CDR1 reads SNHLY; CDR2 reads FYNNEI. Here the CDR3 reads CASSGGQKSTDTQYF. The DNA of the CDR3 is TGTGCCAGCAGCGGGGGGCAGAAGAGCACAGATACGCAGTATTTT.

The chain joins TRBV6-5 to TRBJ2-1, with a weak D call TRBD2 (5 bases). The V gene's germline CDR1 is MNHEY and CDR2 SVGAGI. CDR3 length equals 12 residues. The ends were cut back, 7 bases at V and 7 bases at J, with 11 bases in the middle. As DNA, the CDR3 is TGTGCCAGCAAAAACATAGCGAATGAGCAGTTCTTC. Protein: CASKNIANEQFF.

This rearrangement joins TRBV5-1 to TRBJ2-1; D perhaps matches TRBD1 (6 bases). Germline assignment: CDR1 SGHRS and CDR2 YFSETQ. Between the trimmed V and J ends, which lost 5 bases and 7 bases, there was a span of 13 bases. The CDR3 has 13 residues. In nucleotides, the CDR3 is TGCGCCAGCAGGTCAGGGGCGGAGAATGAGCAGTTCTTC. It translates to CASRSGAENEQFF.

The chain joins TRBV10-3 to TRBJ1-3; D is possibly TRBD1 (6 bases). The V gene's germline CDR1 is ENHRY and CDR2 SYGVKD. The V gene lost 7 bases and the J gene lost 3 bases, with 31 bases spanning the gap. CDR3 length: 20 amino acids. The DNA for the CDR3 is TGTGCCATCACGAACTTAACAGGGACGCGGAACGATGCTGGTGGAAACACCATATATTTT. Its protein product is CAITNLTGTRNDAGGNTIYF.

The chain recombines TRBV29-1 with TRBJ1-2; D may be TRBD1 (5 bases). Germline V CDR1 and CDR2: SQVTM, ANQGSEA. The V gene lost 7 bases and the J gene lost 2 bases, with 11 bases spanning the gap. The CDR3 totals 12 residues. The CDR3, as DNA: TGCAGCGCAGGGACGGCGAACTATGGCTACACCTTC. Protein sequence: CSAGTANYGYTF.

The V call is TRBV12-3 or TRBV12-4, the J call TRBJ2-4, with 7 nucleotides matching TRBD2. The CDR3 extends over 11 amino acids. V lost 8 bases, J lost 9 bases, and 4 bases stayed unmatched. CDR3 in amino acids: CASGGGTIQYF. The CDR3 DNA is TGTGCCAGCGGGGGGGGTACCATTCAGTACTTC.

This sequence joins TRBV12-3 or TRBV12-4 and TRBJ1-1, with 12 bases aligning to TRBD1. Trimming took 6 bases from V and 11 from J; bases not matched to a gene: 7. The CDR3 length is 13 residues. CDR3 coding DNA: TGTGCCAGCAGCCCCGGGACAGGGGGCTTGGCTTTCTTT. It codes for CASSPGTGGLAFF.

The V gene is TRBV9, the J gene TRBJ2-1, with D tentatively TRBD2 (6 bases). CDR3 length: 12 residues. The V end was cut by 3 bases, the J end by 9 bases, with 10 bases between. Germline V gene lookup returns CDR1 SGDLS and CDR2 YYNGEE. In DNA form, the CDR3 reads TGTGCCAGCAGCGCACTAGCCGGTGAGCAGTTCTTC. Protein product: CASSALAGEQFF.

This clonotype was seen more than once but under ten times. The chain employs TRBV6-2 or TRBV6-3 and TRBJ2-7, with D unresolved. V dropped 8 bases and J dropped 4 bases, with 12 bases sitting between them. Germline CDR1 and CDR2: MNHEY and SVGEGT. The CDR3 consists of 12 residues. The DNA of the CDR3 is TGTGCCAGCGGCTTGAGGAGTTACGAGCAGTACTTC. It yields the protein CASGLRSYEQYF.

There are many counts of this clonotype. The chain uses TRBV3-1 and TRBJ1-2; TRBD1 matches 10 bases. Trimming cost V 10 bases and J 8 bases; bases outside gene matches: 13. CDR3 length: 14 residues. Germline-derived CDR1 and CDR2 are LGHDT and YNNKEL (reference sequence). Here the CDR3 reads CATEPGQGTGGYTF. The CDR3 DNA reads TGTGCCACCGAACCGGGACAGGGGACTGGGGGCTACACCTTC.

The rearrangement links TRBV7-6 to TRBJ2-3; 11 nucleotides match TRBD2. The CDR3 is 15 amino acids. Germline V CDR1 and CDR2: SGHVS, FNYEAQ. Trimming cost V 5 bases and J 5 bases; bases outside gene matches: 6. This chain's CDR3 is CASSGGLAALDTQYF. CDR3 DNA: TGTGCCAGCAGCGGGGGACTAGCGGCCCTAGATACGCAGTATTTT.

The V call is TRBV6-5, the J call TRBJ1-2; a possible D gene is TRBD1 (5 bases). The V gene lost 2 bases and the J gene lost 5 bases, with 9 bases spanning the gap. The germline V gene has CDR1 MNHEY and CDR2 SVGAGI. CDR3 length equals 13 residues. The CDR3 here is CASSYAGVYGYTF. CDR3 bases: TGTGCCAGCAGTTACGCGGGGGTTTATGGCTACACCTTC.

This clonotype has ten or more counts. The chain links TRBV12-3 or TRBV12-4 to TRBJ2-7; D tentatively fits TRBD1 or TRBD2 (5 bases each). Between the trimmed V and J ends, which lost 2 bases and 1 base, there was a span of 9 bases. The CDR3 is 14 residues long. The CDR3: CASSLSGLSYEQYF. The CDR3 coding sequence is TGTGCCAGCAGTTTATCGGGGCTTTCCTACGAGCAGTACTTC.

J is TRBJ2-5 and V is TRBV7-9; D unresolved. V was clipped by 0 bases and J by 3 bases, with 5 bases between them. Germline CDR1 is SEHNR and CDR2 is FQNEAQ (reference sequence). The CDR3 has 13 amino acids. CDR3 DNA sequence: TGTGCCAGCAGCTTAGCGGGGAAAGAGACCCAGTACTTC. It yields the protein CASSLAGKETQYF.

The chain employs TRBV4-3 and TRBJ1-1; maybe TRBD1 (6 bases). The CDR3 runs to 15 residues. Trimming took off 0 bases at V and 6 bases at J, with 14 bases between the two ends. Germline V gene lookup returns CDR1 LGHNA and CDR2 YSLEER. The CDR3 sequence is CASSQDSGVGAEAFF. DNA for the CDR3: TGCGCCAGCAGCCAAGATTCAGGGGTTGGGGCTGAAGCTTTCTTT.

The chain recombines TRBV9 with TRBJ1-1; TRBD1 is a possible D gene (5 bases). The V gene lost 3 bases and the J gene lost 4 bases, with 19 bases spanning the gap. Germline values: CDR1 SGDLS, CDR2 YYNGEE. This CDR3 has 16 amino acids. DNA for the CDR3: TGTGCCAGCAGCGGAGGCAGGGCGGATAGTTTCACTGAAGCTTTCTTT. Its translation is CASSGGRADSFTEAFF.

The chain has TRBV20-1 and TRBJ2-5; the match to TRBD2 covers 10 bases. The CDR3 consists of 14 residues. The germline gives CDR1 DFQATT, CDR2 SNEGSKA (reference sequence). V lost 5 bases to trimming and J lost 4 bases; unmatched junction nucleotides: 7. The CDR3 DNA reads as TGCAGTGCTCATACTAGCGGGGAGGGAGAGACCCAGTACTTC. Its translation: CSAHTSGEGETQYF.

The chain combines TRBV6-2 or TRBV6-3 with TRBJ2-2, with D unclear. Germline V lookup: CDR1 MNHEY, CDR2 SVGEGT. Trimming took 8 bases from V and 7 from J, leaving 14 bases between them. This CDR3 spans 13 amino acids. Here the CDR3 DNA reads TGTGCCAGCTCCCCCATGGTGAACGGGGAGCTGTTTTTT. Its protein is CASSPMVNGELFF.

This chain links TRBV19 with TRBJ2-7; possible D gene TRBD2, 5 bases. The CDR3 runs 13 residues. V was clipped by 7 bases and J by 1 base, with 11 bases between them. Germline V gives CDR1 LNHDA, CDR2 SQIVND (reference sequence). The DNA for the CDR3 is TGTGCCAGTACCGCGGGCCCTTCCTACGAGCAGTACTTC. Protein product: CASTAGPSYEQYF. Together with reference TRBV19 and TRBJ2-7, the CDR3 gives the full variable domain: DGGITQSPKYLFRKEGQNVTLSCEQNLNHDAMYWYRQDPGQGLRLIYYSQIVNDFQKGDIAEGYSVSREKKESFPLTVTSAQKNPTAFYLCASTAGPSYEQYFGPGTRLTVT.

J is TRBJ2-2 and V is TRBV7-8; D gene ambiguous. CDR1 SGHVS and CDR2 FQNEAQ come from the germline V gene. Trimming stripped 0 bases from V and 10 bases from J, with 12 bases between. This CDR3 spans 14 amino acids. The CDR3 coding sequence is TGTGCCAGCAGCTTAGCGCCCTCGTTGGAGGAGCTGTTTTTT. Encoded protein: CASSLAPSLEELFF.

This clonotype occurred many times. The V call is TRBV6-2 or TRBV6-3, the J call TRBJ2-1; D is ambiguous. Trimming took off 5 bases at V and 10 bases at J, with 15 bases between the two ends. The CDR3 is 13 residues long. CDR1 and CDR2 from the germline V gene are MNHEY and SVGEGT. This CDR3 reads CASSHLLEEEQFF. DNA for the CDR3: TGTGCCAGCAGTCATCTCCTCGAAGAGGAGCAGTTCTTC.

This clonotype was detected a few times. The chain joins TRBV25-1 to TRBJ1-1; D is ambiguous. V shed 1 base and J shed 0 bases, with 9 bases lying between them. The CDR3 extends over 15 amino acids. Germline lookup yields CDR1 MGHDK and CDR2 SYGVNS. The CDR3 loop is CASSELGGLNTEAFF. The CDR3 bases are TGTGCCAGCAGTGAATTAGGAGGGTTGAACACTGAAGCTTTCTTT.

This chain uses TRBV20-1 with TRBJ2-7; 7 bases agree with TRBD2. The V gene end was trimmed by 5 bases and the J gene end by 6 bases; junction bases not matched to a gene: 7. Germline CDR1 and CDR2: DFQATT and SNEGSKA (reference sequence). The CDR3 runs 12 residues. CDR3 sequence (DNA): TGCAGTGCTGGGGAGGGGTCTCCCGAGCAGTACTTC. Translation gives CSAGEGSPEQYF.